This entry features one T cell receptor beta chain sequence. The sample belongs to a study of blood T cell repertoires in COVID-19. As for the study in general: The samples span acute and convalescent COVID-19 from the United States, Italy and Spain.

The protocol was immunoSEQ multiplex PCR, while the TCRdb copy is restricted to in-frame clones and leaves out a portion. Among fewer than 120,000 clones listed, approximately 90% were seen once. The CDR3 spans 16 residues. Germline trimming cut 4 bases from V and 3 bases from J; bases unmatched to any gene: 8. CDR1 and CDR2 from the germline V gene are MGHRA and YSYEKL. The V gene is TRBV4-1, the J gene TRBJ2-5; 10 nucleotides align to TRBD1. This clonotype was obtained from a human donor in a cohort sampled during active COVID-19. Sequencing was carried out using peripheral blood. The CDR3 region has the DNA TGCGCCAGCAGCCTTTTGATGACAGGGGGCGAAGAGACCCAGTACTTC. Translation: CASSLLMTGGEETQYF.